The next 14 T cell receptor beta chains were all read from a single sample in a study of T-cell reconstitution after alpha-beta-depleted transplantation in children. Library preparation (for TCRbeta) was performed with unique molecular identifiers. TCRdb independently ran MiXCR on the PCR reads; one entry per CDR3 protein. The sample records hundreds of thousands of distinct CDR3 sequences, roughly 15% being singletons. The input for sequencing was PBMCs from the stem cell graft donor, taken from the stem cell graft. These TCRs come from a human donor who donated a stem cell graft to a child with acute myeloid leukemia.

The V gene is TRBV20-1, the J gene TRBJ2-3; 8 bases agree with TRBD2. The CDR3 has 16 residues. Losses at the gene ends were 0 bases for V and 5 bases for J; bases not matched to a gene: 10. CDR1 DFQATT and CDR2 SNEGSKA come from the germline V gene (reference sequence). Here the CDR3 reads CSARDPAGAREDTQYF. The CDR3 DNA sequence: TGCAGTGCTAGAGATCCAGCGGGGGCCCGCGAAGATACGCAGTATTTT.

This clonotype was detected a few times. The chain joins TRBV7-2 to TRBJ2-3, with 8 bases matching TRBD1. This CDR3 contains 15 residues. V gave up 1 base and J gave up 6 bases; unmatched junction bases: 6. Per germline, CDR1 SGHTA and CDR2 FQGNSA. CDR3 residues: CASSLGNRGVDTQYF. CDR3 DNA sequence: TGTGCCAGCAGCTTAGGCAACAGGGGGGTGGATACGCAGTATTTT.

The chain is built from TRBV12-3 or TRBV12-4 and TRBJ2-1, with 15 bases aligning to TRBD2. CDR3 length equals 16 residues. Trimming took 8 bases from V and 10 from J; bases not matched to a gene: 12. DNA of the CDR3: TGTGCCAGCGGATCCCGGGGACTAGCGGGGGGAGAGGAGCAGTTCTTC. It is translated as CASGSRGLAGGEEQFF.

The sample holds many counts of this clonotype. This chain connects TRBV27 to TRBJ2-1; D is possibly TRBD1 (5 bases). This CDR3 is 14 amino acids long. The germline V gene has CDR1 MNHEY and CDR2 SMNVEV (reference sequence). V lost 4 bases and J lost 6, with 13 bases in between. The CDR3 DNA reads TGTGCCAGCAGTTACAGGAGCAACTCCAATGAGCAGTTCTTC. Translation: CASSYRSNSNEQFF.

This clonotype came up many times. CDR3 sequence reads: CSASGLVADTQYF. In nucleotides, the CDR3 is TGCAGTGCGTCAGGGTTAGTCGCAGATACGCAGTATTTT. This chain links TRBV20-1 with TRBJ2-3; D perhaps matches TRBD1 (5 bases). Germline V CDR1 and CDR2: DFQATT, SNEGSKA (reference sequence). V dropped 6 bases and J dropped 4 bases, with 14 bases sitting between them. The CDR3 sequence is 13 residues long.

The chain joins TRBV7-2 to TRBJ2-4; no definite D call. The germline V and J ends were trimmed by 5 bases and 6 bases, with 8 bases remaining between them. CDR1 and CDR2 (germline): SGHTA, FQGNSA. This CDR3 region has 12 residues. Here the CDR3 reads CASSITINIQYF. The CDR3, as DNA: TGTGCCAGCAGCATAACCATAAACATTCAGTACTTC. Using reference TRBV7-2 and TRBJ2-4 for the parts outside the CDR3, the full variable domain is GAGVSQSPSNKVTEKGKDVELRCDPISGHTALYWYRQSLGQGLEFLIYFQGNSAPDKSGLPSDRFSAERTGGSVSTLTIQRTQQEDSAVYLCASSITINIQYFGAGTRLSVL.

This clonotype was counted at least ten times. This sequence joins TRBV7-2 and TRBJ1-1, with D hard to call. V shed 2 bases and J shed 6 bases, with 13 bases lying between them. The CDR3 is 14 amino acids. CDR1 SGHTA and CDR2 FQGNSA come from the germline V gene. The CDR3 nucleotides are TGTGCCAGCAGCTTACGTACCAGTGGGGCTGAAGCTTTCTTT. This translates into CASSLRTSGAEAFF.

The chain carries TRBV7-8 and TRBJ2-1; 10 positions match TRBD2. V shed 7 bases and J 6 bases; nucleotides not matched to a gene: 9. This CDR3 contains 15 residues. Germline lookup yields CDR1 SGHVS and CDR2 FQNEAQ. The CDR3 bases are TGTGCCAGCAAAGGGAGGAGCGGGGGGGCCAATGAGCAGTTCTTC. As protein: CASKGRSGGANEQFF.

This clonotype was counted many times. The chain couples TRBV6-5 to TRBJ1-1; tentative D call: TRBD1 (5 bases). Germline-derived CDR1 and CDR2 are MNHEY and SVGAGI. The CDR3 covers 14 residues. V lost 5 bases and J 1 base, leaving 11 bases between the germline ends. This CDR3 reads CASSRPGANTEAFF. The CDR3 DNA reads TGTGCCAGCAGTCGGCCCGGGGCGAACACTGAAGCTTTCTTT.

This clonotype has a handful of counts. The chain combines TRBV4-3 with TRBJ2-5, with TRBD2 identical over 11 bases. The germline CDR1 and CDR2 sequences are LGHNA and YSLEER. This CDR3 spans 17 amino acids. V was clipped by 0 bases and J by 0 bases; unmatched bases: 3. CDR3 loop: CASSQEPSGGNQETQYF. CDR3 nucleotides: TGCGCCAGCAGCCAAGAGCCTAGCGGGGGGAACCAAGAGACCCAGTACTTC.

This clonotype showed up many times. The chain has TRBV7-6 and TRBJ2-2, with unresolved D. Looked up from germline, CDR1 is SGHVS and CDR2 is FNYEAQ. V shed 1 base and J shed 5 bases, with 11 bases lying between them. The CDR3 extends over 15 amino acids. Here the CDR3 DNA reads TGTGCCAGCAGCTTAGTCAGGATCCGGACCGGGGAGCTGTTTTTT. Encoded protein: CASSLVRIRTGELFF.

Turning to this clonotype: A much larger clone differs from this one at a single base, so this may be a read error. This chain joins TRBV29-1 and TRBJ1-1; D remains ambiguous. Between the trimmed V and J ends, which lost 7 bases and 3 bases, there was a span of 15 bases. CDR1 and CDR2 (germline): SQVTM, ANQGSEA. The CDR3 runs 13 residues. The CDR3 sequence is CSASIKVDTEAFF. The CDR3 DNA follows: TGCAGCGCTTCCATCAAGGTAGACACTGAAGCTTTCTTT. The full variable domain, its missing parts supplied by reference TRBV29-1 and TRBJ1-1, is SAVISQKPSRDICQRGTSLTIQCQVDSQVTMMFWYRQQPGQSLTLIATANQGSEATYESGFVIDKFPISRPNLTFSTLTVSNMSPEDSSIYLCSASIKVDTEAFFGQGTRLTVV.

This CDR3 is CASSPLGQVGPNTEAFF. The CDR3 nucleotides are TGTGCCAGCAGCCCCTTAGGACAGGTTGGGCCGAACACTGAAGCTTTCTTT. The chain combines TRBV11-2 with TRBJ1-1, with 7 bases identical to TRBD1. V trimming: 5 bases; J trimming: 1 base; junction bases outside the gene matches: 13. The V gene's germline CDR1 is SGHAT and CDR2 FQNNGV. This CDR3 has 17 amino acids.

This clonotype has at least ten counts. The CDR3 loop is CSANLPPQHF. The CDR3 nucleotides are TGCAGTGCTAACTTACCGCCCCAGCATTTT. The V and J genes are TRBV20-1 and TRBJ1-5; D remains unclear. Germline V CDR1 and CDR2: DFQATT, SNEGSKA (reference sequence). V dropped 4 bases and J dropped 9 bases, with 7 bases sitting between them. The CDR3 is 10 residues long.